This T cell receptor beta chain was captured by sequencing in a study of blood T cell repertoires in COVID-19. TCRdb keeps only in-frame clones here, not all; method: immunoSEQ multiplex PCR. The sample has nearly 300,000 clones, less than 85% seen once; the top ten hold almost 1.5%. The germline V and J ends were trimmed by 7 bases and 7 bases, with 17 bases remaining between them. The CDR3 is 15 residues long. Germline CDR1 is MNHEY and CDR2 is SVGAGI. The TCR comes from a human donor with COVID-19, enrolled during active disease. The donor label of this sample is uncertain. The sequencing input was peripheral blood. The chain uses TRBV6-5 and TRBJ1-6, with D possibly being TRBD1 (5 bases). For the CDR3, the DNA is TGTGCCAGCAACCCGGACATAGGGAGGAATTCACCCCTCCACTTT. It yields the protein CASNPDIGRNSPLHF.